The sequence of this TCR beta chain was determined in a study of beta chain features in type 1 diabetes. Sorted CD4+ subsets: naive, central memory, regulatory, stem cell-like memory (CD45RO/CCR7/CD25/CD127/CD95/CD27 panel). Trimming shortened V by 0 bases and J by 7 bases, and 9 bases separated the two germline ends. CDR1 and CDR2 from the germline V gene are MGHRA and YSYEKL. The CDR3 has 13 amino acids. About this clone: What it binds is unknown.

The authors reverse transcribed all of the isolated RNA, so sequencing captured expressed TCRB transcripts. Some clones are missing from TCRdb's copy, which holds only in-frame ones; the method was immunoSEQ multiplex PCR. This sample yields approximately 730,000 clones, of which 13% are seen a single time; less than 0.025% belongs to the top ten. Study-wide points: In comparison with healthy donors, patients had naive, central memory and Treg TCRB repertoires that appeared more similar. Whether TCRB rearrangement is influenced by HLA type went unresolved here. All four CD4+ subsets from Type 1 diabetes patients carried moderately but significantly shorter TCRB CDR3s.

Sample: naive CD4+ T cells from blood. The sequence was collected from a man younger than 30 with type 1 diabetes. This chain joins TRBV4-1 and TRBJ2-5, with TRBD2 as a possible D gene (5 bases). The CDR3 nucleotides read TGCGCCAGCAGCCAAGAACTAGTGGGGACCCAGTACTTC. This gives the protein CASSQELVGTQYF.